This T cell receptor beta chain was recovered during a study of cytomegalovirus exposure and HLA in healthy donors. Notes on the study in general: A classifier reportedly called cytomegalovirus status with high sensitivity and specificity.

The CDR3 contains 19 residues. The J segment lost 0 bases and the V segment lost 1 base, leaving 15 bases of the junction unmatched. Germline V gives CDR1 GTSNPN, CDR2 SVGIG (reference sequence). Amplification used 60 Vbeta primers and 13 Jbeta primers. The assay was immunoSEQ multiplex PCR, and TCRdb's table has in-frame clones only and misses some. The profile shows about 90,000 clones, less than 85% of them singletons. Note on this clone: The antigen remains unidentified.

Sequenced sample: PBMCs. The chain recombines TRBV30 with TRBJ2-3, with 8 positions matching TRBD2. This clonotype was sampled from a man aged 18 to 30 in good health and CMV-seronegative. CDR3 bases: TGTGCCTGGAGTGGAGGAGTGAGCGGGAGACCTTCTAGCACAGATACGCAGTATTTT. Amino acid sequence: CAWSGGVSGRPSSTDTQYF.